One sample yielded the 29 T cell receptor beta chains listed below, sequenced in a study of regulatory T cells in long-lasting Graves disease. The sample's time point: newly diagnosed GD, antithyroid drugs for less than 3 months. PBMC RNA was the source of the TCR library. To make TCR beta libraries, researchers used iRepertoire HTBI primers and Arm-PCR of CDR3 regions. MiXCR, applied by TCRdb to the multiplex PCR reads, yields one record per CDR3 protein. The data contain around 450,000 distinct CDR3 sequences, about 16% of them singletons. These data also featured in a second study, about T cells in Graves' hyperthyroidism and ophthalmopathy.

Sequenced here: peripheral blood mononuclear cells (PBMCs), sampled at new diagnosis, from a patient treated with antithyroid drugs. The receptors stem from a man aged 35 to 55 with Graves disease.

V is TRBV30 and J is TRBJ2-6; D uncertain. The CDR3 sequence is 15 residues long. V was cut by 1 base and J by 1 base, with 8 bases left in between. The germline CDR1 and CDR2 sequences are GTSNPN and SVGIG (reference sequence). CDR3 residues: CAWSARASGANVLTF. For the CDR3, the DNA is TGTGCCTGGAGTGCGAGAGCGTCTGGGGCCAACGTCCTGACTTTC.

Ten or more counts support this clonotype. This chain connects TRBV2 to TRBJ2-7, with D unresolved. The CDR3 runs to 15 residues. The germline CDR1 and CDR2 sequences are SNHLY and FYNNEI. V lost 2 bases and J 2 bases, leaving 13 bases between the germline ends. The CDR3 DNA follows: TGTGCCAGCAGTGAATGGGTGGCCAGAACCTACGAGCAGTACTTC. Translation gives CASSEWVARTYEQYF.

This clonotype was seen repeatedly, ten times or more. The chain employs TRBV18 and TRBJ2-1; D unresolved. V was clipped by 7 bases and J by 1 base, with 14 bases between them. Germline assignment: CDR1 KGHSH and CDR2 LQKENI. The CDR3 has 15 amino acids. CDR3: CASFPTDPSYNEQFF. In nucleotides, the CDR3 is TGTGCCAGCTTTCCTACTGATCCATCCTACAATGAGCAGTTCTTC.

CDR3 bases: TGCGCCAGTCGCGGACAGGGTAGCGATACGCAGTATTTT. Its protein is CASRGQGSDTQYF. The genes are TRBV5-1 and TRBJ2-3, with 8 bases fitting TRBD1. The ends lost 8 bases at V and 6 bases at J; junction bases unmatched: 8. The V gene's germline CDR1 is SGHRS and CDR2 YFSETQ. The length of the CDR3 is 13 residues.

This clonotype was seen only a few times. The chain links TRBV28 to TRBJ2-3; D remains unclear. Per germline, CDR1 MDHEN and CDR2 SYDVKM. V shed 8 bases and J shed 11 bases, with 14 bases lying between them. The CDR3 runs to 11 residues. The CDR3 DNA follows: TGTGCCAGCCTAGGTCCGAGTGAGCAGTATTTT. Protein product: CASLGPSEQYF.

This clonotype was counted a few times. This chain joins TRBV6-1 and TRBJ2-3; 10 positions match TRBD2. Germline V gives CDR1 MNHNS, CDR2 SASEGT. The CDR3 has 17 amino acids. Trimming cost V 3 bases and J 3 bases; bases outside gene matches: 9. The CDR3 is CASSDAWASGRTDTQYF. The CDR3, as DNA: TGTGCCAGCAGTGATGCGTGGGCTAGCGGGAGAACAGATACGCAGTATTTT.

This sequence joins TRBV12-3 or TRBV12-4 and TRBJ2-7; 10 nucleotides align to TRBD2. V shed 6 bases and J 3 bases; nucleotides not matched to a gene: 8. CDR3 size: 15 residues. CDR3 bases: TGTGCCAGCAGCTCACCTAGCGGGAGAAGCTACGAGCAGTACTTC. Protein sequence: CASSSPSGRSYEQYF.

The CDR3 nucleotides read TGTGCCACCAGTGATTTGCCTGGGGGAGCAGATACGCAGTATTTT. Translated: CATSDLPGGADTQYF. This sequence joins TRBV24-1 and TRBJ2-3; D may match TRBD1 or TRBD2 (5 bases each). The germline CDR1 and CDR2 sequences are KGHDR and SFDVKD. Trimming pared 0 bases from V and 4 bases from J, leaving 10 bases between. This CDR3 is 15 amino acids long.

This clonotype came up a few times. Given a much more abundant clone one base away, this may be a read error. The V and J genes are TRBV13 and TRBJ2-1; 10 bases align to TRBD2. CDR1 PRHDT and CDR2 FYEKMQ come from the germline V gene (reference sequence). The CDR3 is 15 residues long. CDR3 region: CASSLRTSGHNGQFF. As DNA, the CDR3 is TGTGCCAGCAGCTTAAGGACTAGCGGACACAATGGGCAGTTCTTC.

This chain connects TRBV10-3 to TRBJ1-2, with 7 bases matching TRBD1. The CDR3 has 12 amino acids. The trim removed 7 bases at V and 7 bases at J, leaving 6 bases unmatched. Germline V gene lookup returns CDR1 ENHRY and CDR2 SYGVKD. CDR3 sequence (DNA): TGTGCCATCAATTCAAACAGGGGTGGCTACACCTTC. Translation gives CAINSNRGGYTF.

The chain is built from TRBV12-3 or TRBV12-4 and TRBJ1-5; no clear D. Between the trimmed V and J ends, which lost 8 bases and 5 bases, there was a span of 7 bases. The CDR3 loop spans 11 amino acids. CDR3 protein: CASGPDQPQHF. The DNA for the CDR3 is TGTGCCAGCGGGCCGGATCAGCCCCAGCATTTT.

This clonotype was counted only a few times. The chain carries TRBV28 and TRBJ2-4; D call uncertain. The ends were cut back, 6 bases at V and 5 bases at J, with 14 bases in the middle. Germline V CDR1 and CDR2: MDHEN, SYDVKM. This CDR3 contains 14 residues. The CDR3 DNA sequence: TGTGCCAGCAGCCGAAACGAAAGGGAAAACATTCAGTACTTC. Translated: CASSRNERENIQYF.

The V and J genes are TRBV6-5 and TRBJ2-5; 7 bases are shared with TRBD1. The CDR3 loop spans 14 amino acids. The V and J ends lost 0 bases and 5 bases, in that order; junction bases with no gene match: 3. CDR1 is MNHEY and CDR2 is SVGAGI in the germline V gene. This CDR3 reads CASSYSTGLETQYF. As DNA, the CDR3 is TGTGCCAGCAGTTACTCGACAGGGCTTGAGACCCAGTACTTC.

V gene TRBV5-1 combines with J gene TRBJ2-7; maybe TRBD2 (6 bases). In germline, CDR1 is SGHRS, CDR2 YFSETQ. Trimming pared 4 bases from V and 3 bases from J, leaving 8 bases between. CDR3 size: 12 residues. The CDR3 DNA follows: TGCGCCAGCAGCGCGGGGCGCTACGAGCAGTACTTC. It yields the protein CASSAGRYEQYF.

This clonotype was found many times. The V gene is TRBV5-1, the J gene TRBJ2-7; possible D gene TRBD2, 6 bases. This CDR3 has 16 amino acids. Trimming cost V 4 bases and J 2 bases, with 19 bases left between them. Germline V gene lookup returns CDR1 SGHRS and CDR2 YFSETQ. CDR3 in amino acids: CASSPGFGGTTYEQYF. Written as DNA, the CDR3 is TGCGCCAGCAGCCCTGGATTCGGGGGAACGACCTACGAGCAGTACTTC. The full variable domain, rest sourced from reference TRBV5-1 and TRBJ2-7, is KAGVTQTPRYLIKTRGQQVTLSCSPISGHRSVSWYQQTPGQGLQFLFEYFSETQRNKGNFPGRFSGRQFSNSRSEMNVSTLELGDSALYLCASSPGFGGTTYEQYFGPGTRLTVT.

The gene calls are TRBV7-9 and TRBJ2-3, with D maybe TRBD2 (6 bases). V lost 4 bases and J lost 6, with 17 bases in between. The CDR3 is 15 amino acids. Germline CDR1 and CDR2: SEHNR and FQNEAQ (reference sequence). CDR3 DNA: TGTGCCAGCAGCTCGGTGCTTGCGGGGTCGGATACGCAGTATTTT. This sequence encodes CASSSVLAGSDTQYF. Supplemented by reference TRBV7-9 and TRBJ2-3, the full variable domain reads DTGVSQNPRHKITKRGQNVTFRCDPISEHNRLYWYRQTLGQGPEFLTYFQNEAQLEKSRLLSDRFSAERPKGSFSTLEIQRTEQGDSAMYLCASSSVLAGSDTQYFGPGTRLTVL.

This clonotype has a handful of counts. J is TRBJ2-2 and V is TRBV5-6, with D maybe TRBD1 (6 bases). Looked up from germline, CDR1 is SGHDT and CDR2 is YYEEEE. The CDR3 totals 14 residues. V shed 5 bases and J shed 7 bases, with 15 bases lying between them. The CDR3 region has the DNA TGTGCCAGCAGATCAGGGGCCTTCATCGGGGAGCTGTTTTTT. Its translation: CASRSGAFIGELFF.

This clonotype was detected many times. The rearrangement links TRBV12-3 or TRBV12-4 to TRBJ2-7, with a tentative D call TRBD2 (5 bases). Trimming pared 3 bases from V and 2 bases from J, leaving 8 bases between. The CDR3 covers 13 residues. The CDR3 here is CASSFRGTYEQYF. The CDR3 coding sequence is TGTGCCAGCAGTTTTCGGGGAACCTACGAGCAGTACTTC.

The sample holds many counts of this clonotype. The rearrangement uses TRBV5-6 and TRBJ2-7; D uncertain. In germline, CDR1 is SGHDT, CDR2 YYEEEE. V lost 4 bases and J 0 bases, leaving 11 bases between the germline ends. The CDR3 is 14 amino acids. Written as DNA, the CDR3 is TGTGCCAGCAGCCCTCGGCCCATCTCCTACGAGCAGTACTTC. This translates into CASSPRPISYEQYF.

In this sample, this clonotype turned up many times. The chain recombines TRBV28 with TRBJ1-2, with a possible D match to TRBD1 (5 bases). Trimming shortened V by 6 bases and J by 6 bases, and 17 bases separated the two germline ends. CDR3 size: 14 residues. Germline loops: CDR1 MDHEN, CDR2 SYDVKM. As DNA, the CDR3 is TGTGCCAGCAGCTCTCCGGGGGGAAGAGATGGCTACACCTTC. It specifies CASSSPGGRDGYTF.

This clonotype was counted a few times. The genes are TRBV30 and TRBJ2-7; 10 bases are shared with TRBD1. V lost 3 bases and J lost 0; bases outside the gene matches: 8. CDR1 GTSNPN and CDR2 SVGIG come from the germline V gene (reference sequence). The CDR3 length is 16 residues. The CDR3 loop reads CAWRTPGQGSSYEQYF. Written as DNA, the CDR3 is TGTGCCTGGAGGACCCCGGGACAGGGGAGCTCCTACGAGCAGTACTTC.

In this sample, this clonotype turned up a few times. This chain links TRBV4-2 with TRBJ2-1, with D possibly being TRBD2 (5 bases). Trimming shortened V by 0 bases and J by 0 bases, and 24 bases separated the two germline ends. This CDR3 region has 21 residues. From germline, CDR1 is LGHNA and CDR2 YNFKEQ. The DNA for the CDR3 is TGTGCCAGCAGCCAAGATGGGTTAGCGCTACTAGATGTAAACTCCTACAATGAGCAGTTCTTC. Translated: CASSQDGLALLDVNSYNEQFF.

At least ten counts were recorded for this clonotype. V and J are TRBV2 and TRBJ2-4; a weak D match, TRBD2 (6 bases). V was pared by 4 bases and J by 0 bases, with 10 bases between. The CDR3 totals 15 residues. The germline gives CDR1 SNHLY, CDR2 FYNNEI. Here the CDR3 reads CASSGGELAKNIQYF. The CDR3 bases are TGTGCCAGCAGTGGGGGGGAACTAGCCAAAAACATTCAGTACTTC.

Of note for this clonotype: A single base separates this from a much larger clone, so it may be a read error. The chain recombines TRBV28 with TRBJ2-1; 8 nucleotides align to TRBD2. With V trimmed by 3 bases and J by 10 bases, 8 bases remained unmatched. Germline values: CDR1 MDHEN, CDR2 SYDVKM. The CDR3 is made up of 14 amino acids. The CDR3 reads CASSFLGTRYEQFF. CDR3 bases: TGTGCCAGCAGTTTCCTCGGGACTAGGTACGAGCAGTTCTTC.

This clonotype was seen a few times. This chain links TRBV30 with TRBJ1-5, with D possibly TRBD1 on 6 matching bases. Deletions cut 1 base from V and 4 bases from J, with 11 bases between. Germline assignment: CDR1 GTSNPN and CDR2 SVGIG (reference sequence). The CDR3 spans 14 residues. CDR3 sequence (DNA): TGTGCCTGGAGTGAGGTAGGGGGTAATCAGCCCCAGCATTTT. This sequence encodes CAWSEVGGNQPQHF. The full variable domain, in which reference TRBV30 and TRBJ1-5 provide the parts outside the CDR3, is SQTIHQWPATLVQPVGSPLSLECTVEGTSNPNLYWYRQAAGRGLQLLFYSVGIGQISSEVPQNLSASRPQDRQFILSSKKLLLSDSGFYLCAWSEVGGNQPQHFGDGTRLSIL.

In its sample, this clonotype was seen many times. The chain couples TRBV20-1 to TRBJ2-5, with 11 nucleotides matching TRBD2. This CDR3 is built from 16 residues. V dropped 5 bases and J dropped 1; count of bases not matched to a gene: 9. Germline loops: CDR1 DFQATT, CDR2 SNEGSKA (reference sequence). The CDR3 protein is CSAPKPGLAAQETQYF. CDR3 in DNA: TGCAGTGCTCCCAAACCGGGACTAGCGGCCCAAGAGACCCAGTACTTC.

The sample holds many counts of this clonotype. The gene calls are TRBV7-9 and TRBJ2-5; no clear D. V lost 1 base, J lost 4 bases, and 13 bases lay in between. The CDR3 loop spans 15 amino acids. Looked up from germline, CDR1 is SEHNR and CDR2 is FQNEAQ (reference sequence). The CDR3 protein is CASSLGTFPGETQYF. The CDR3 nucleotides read TGTGCCAGCAGCTTAGGAACATTCCCTGGAGAGACCCAGTACTTC.

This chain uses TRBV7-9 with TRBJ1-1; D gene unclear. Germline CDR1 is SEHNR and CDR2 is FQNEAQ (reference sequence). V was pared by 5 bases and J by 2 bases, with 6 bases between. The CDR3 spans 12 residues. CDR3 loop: CASSTFNTEAFF. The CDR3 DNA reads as TGTGCCAGCAGCACCTTCAACACTGAAGCTTTCTTT.

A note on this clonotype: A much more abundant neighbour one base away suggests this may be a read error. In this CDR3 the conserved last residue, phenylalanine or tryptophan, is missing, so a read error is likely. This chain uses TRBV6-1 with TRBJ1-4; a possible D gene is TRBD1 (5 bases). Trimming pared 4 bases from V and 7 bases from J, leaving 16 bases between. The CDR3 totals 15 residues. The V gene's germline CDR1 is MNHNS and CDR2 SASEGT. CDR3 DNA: TGTGCCAGCAGTGCCTCCGGGGCCCTCGGTGAAAAACTGTTTCTT. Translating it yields CASSASGALGEKLFL.